The entry below gives a single T cell receptor (beta chain) sequence along with its context. Antigen unknown. Mismatch with germline at one junction end may stem from a read error. Germline V gene sequence: CDR1 SQVTM, CDR2 ANQGSEA. This CDR3 has 12 residues. This specimen belongs to a study of T cell responses to AZD1222 COVID-19 vaccine. Study background: Both about-4-week and about-12-week second-dose recipients were combined.

TCRdb's table, derived via immunoSEQ multiplex PCR, lists solely in-frame clones and lacks some. This table has 120,000 or so clones, roughly 87% appearing once. Findings and caveats of the study: Donors were mostly white British, more females; clonal diversity possibly underestimated. Across the whole spike, CD4 TCRs peaked at regions 160-218 and 743-854. Within unmutated variant regions lay the reported targets of nearly half of spike-specific TCRs.

The rearrangement uses TRBV29-1 and TRBJ1-2; 8 bases are a match to TRBD1. The specimen comprised peripheral blood, sampled on day 0 of AZD1222 vaccination. This sequence originates from an adult in good health. The CDR3 here is CSVEGQGHGYTF. The CDR3 DNA is TGCAGCGTGGAAGGACAGGGCCATGGCTACACCTTC.